This T cell receptor (beta chain) originates from a study of OX40 agonist ivuxolimab in advanced cancers. Across the study: With ivuxolimab, an agonistic anti-OX40 (CD134) antibody, patients were treated.

Using immunoSEQ multiplex PCR, the repertoire was profiled, and TCRdb retains in-frame clones only, with some absent. Seen here are about 76,000 clones, around four fifths observed once, and the top ten hold around 2%. About this clone: Its antigen is unidentified.

Study conclusions and caveats: The study observed clonal expansion of CD4+ and CD8+ blood T cells by week 6 at 0.1 to 3.0 mg/kg.

Sequences were derived from CD4+ or CD8+ T cells sorted from blood, sampled in a trial of the OX40 agonist ivuxolimab. The origin of this receptor is an adult with an advanced solid tumor such as melanoma, head and neck, liver or kidney cancer.

This CDR3 is CASSFRGEQYF. The CDR3 coding sequence is TGTGCCAGCAGCTTTCGGGGCGAGCAGTACTTC. This chain links TRBV7-9 with TRBJ2-7; maybe TRBD2 (5 bases). This CDR3 spans 11 amino acids. CDR1 and CDR2 (germline): SEHNR, FQNEAQ (reference sequence). The ends were cut back, 3 bases at V and 6 bases at J, with 6 bases in the middle.